This T cell receptor (beta chain) was recorded in a study of post-analysis software for immune sequencing data. Whole-study context: The study covered relapsing-remitting, secondary progressive and progressive-relapsing courses of multiple sclerosis. Study conclusions and caveats: Significantly lower normalized Chao1 diversity was found in patients with multiple sclerosis relative to controls. Elevated frequency relative to controls characterized four or five TRBV segments in patients, TRBV5-6, TRBV5-1 and TRBV20-1 among them. Under F measure analysis, samples from one preparation batch co-clustered strongly.

Presence of unique molecular identifiers characterized the TCR beta cDNA libraries. Each sample of about 0.95 to 10 million input T cells yielded about 500,000 cDNA molecules, so each molecule approximated one T cell. TCRdb reprocessed the PCR reads via MiXCR and lists one record per CDR3 protein. The sample includes hundreds of thousands of distinct CDR3 sequences, nearly 45% of them seen just once. The trim removed 4 bases at V and 1 base at J, leaving 4 bases unmatched. CDR1 and CDR2 from the germline V gene are SGHRS and YFSETQ. The CDR3 runs to 14 residues. Turning to this clonotype: The antigen is not known.

V usage is TRBV5-1 and J usage is TRBJ2-5; 7 bases are shared with TRBD1. The sample taken for sequencing was blood. The TCR was taken from a girl aged 10 to 17 with multiple sclerosis. In DNA form, the CDR3 reads TGCGCCAGCAGCATCGGGACAGTCCAAGAGACCCAGTACTTC. Amino acids: CASSIGTVQETQYF.